The 11 T cell receptor beta chains below were found in one sample sequenced in a study of T cell therapy after organ transplantation. Only in-frame clones appear in the TCRdb table, and some are missing; sequencing was by immunoSEQ multiplex PCR. The table has 5,500 to 6,500 clones, around 70% seen once; the top ten hold approximately 30%. Documented time point: 4-8 weeks after completion of therapy. These TCRs' antigens remain unknown. Sample: CD8+ T cells from blood, taken after autologous CMV-specific T cell therapy. Every receptor here comes from a human patient who had received a solid organ transplant and had CMV disease. Some of the T cells might come from the graft donor.

The chain combines TRBV4-3 with TRBJ2-7; TRBD1 agrees at 8 bases. The CDR3 is 13 residues long. V trimming: 4 bases; J trimming: 5 bases; junction bases outside the gene matches: 4. The germline V gene encodes CDR1 LGHNA and CDR2 YSLEER. CDR3 DNA: TGCGCCAGCAGCCTGACAGGGGCTCACGAGCAGTACTTC. It encodes CASSLTGAHEQYF.

The rearrangement links TRBV7-9 to TRBJ2-1; 13 bases are shared with TRBD2. After removal of 4 bases from V and 9 bases from J, the junction contained 9 bases not matched to a gene. This CDR3 contains 16 residues. CDR1 and CDR2 (germline): SEHNR, FQNEAQ (reference sequence). The CDR3 is CASSSWTSGSTSEQFF. The CDR3 coding sequence is TGTGCCAGCAGCTCGTGGACTAGCGGGAGTACAAGTGAGCAGTTCTTC.

The chain links TRBV4-3 to TRBJ2-3, with D possibly matching TRBD1 (5 bases). Germline CDR1 reads LGHNA; CDR2 reads YSLEER. Trimming took off 0 bases at V and 1 base at J, with 11 bases between the two ends. The CDR3 consists of 16 residues. In DNA, the CDR3 is TGCGCCAGCAGCCAAGATCTGGGCAGGGGCACAGATACGCAGTATTTT. Its protein product is CASSQDLGRGTDTQYF.

The chain recombines TRBV4-3 with TRBJ2-7; 10 bases line up with TRBD2. The germline V gene has CDR1 LGHNA and CDR2 YSLEER. This CDR3 comprises 15 residues. The trim removed 5 bases at V and 7 bases at J, leaving 11 bases unmatched. CDR3 loop: CASSTWTSGSQEQYF. The CDR3 bases are TGCGCCAGCAGCACCTGGACTAGCGGTTCACAGGAGCAGTACTTC.

The chain combines TRBV18 with TRBJ2-3; 9 positions agree with TRBD1. V lost 0 bases to trimming and J lost 3 bases; unmatched junction nucleotides: 10. Germline V gene lookup returns CDR1 KGHSH and CDR2 LQKENI. The CDR3 totals 18 residues. CDR3 nucleotides: TGTGCCAGCTCACCACCTCCGGGACAGGGCCACCCGACAGATACGCAGTATTTT. Amino acid sequence: CASSPPPGQGHPTDTQYF.

The CDR3 loop reads CASSPLAGVGEQYF. For the CDR3, the DNA is TGTGCCAGCAGCCCACTAGCGGGAGTTGGCGAGCAGTACTTC. The rearrangement joins TRBV5-8 to TRBJ2-7; 11 bases are a match to TRBD2. The germline V gene has CDR1 SGHTS and CDR2 YDEGEE. V was pared by 4 bases and J by 6 bases, with 6 bases of the junction left unmatched. This CDR3 spans 14 amino acids.

This rearrangement joins TRBV9 to TRBJ2-3; TRBD1 might be the D (6 bases). From germline, CDR1 is SGDLS and CDR2 YYNGEE. This CDR3 is built from 17 residues. Trimming stripped 0 bases from V and 2 bases from J, with 16 bases between. CDR3 nucleotide sequence: TGTGCCAGCAGCGTAGGGGCTGGGGGACATCCCACAGATACGCAGTATTTT. This encodes CASSVGAGGHPTDTQYF.

The CDR3 coding sequence is TGTGCCAGCAGTAGACTAGCGGGAGCGGATGAGCAGTTCTTC. Translation gives CASSRLAGADEQFF. This chain links TRBV6-4 with TRBJ2-1, with 12 positions matching TRBD2. The CDR3 runs 14 residues. Losses at the gene ends were 5 bases for V and 8 bases for J; bases not matched to a gene: 4. The germline V gene has CDR1 MRHNA and CDR2 SNTAGT.

The genes are TRBV11-1 and TRBJ2-1, with D perhaps assigned TRBD1 or TRBD2 (6 bases each). The CDR3 is made up of 15 amino acids. V lost 4 bases and J 7 bases, leaving 17 bases between the germline ends. CDR1 is SGHAT and CDR2 is FQDESV in the germline V gene (reference sequence). This CDR3 reads CASSWFSGAGNEQFF. CDR3 sequence (DNA): TGTGCCAGCAGCTGGTTTTCAGGGGCGGGGAATGAGCAGTTCTTC.

The genes are TRBV5-1 and TRBJ2-7; weak D call: TRBD2 (5 bases). The CDR3 contains 14 residues. Germline V gives CDR1 SGHRS, CDR2 YFSETQ. V gave up 5 bases and J gave up 0 bases, with 12 bases separating them. DNA for the CDR3: TGCGCCAGCAGATCGCGGACTTCCTCCTACGAGCAGTACTTC. It specifies CASRSRTSSYEQYF.

The CDR3 region has the DNA TGTGCCAGCAGTTTATTCCAATTAGCGGGAGTCCCAGATACGCAGTATTTT. Residues: CASSLFQLAGVPDTQYF. This sequence joins TRBV28 and TRBJ2-3, with 9 bases identical to TRBD2. Germline-derived CDR1 and CDR2 are MDHEN and SYDVKM. The CDR3 spans 17 residues. V lost 1 base and J lost 4; bases outside the gene matches: 9.